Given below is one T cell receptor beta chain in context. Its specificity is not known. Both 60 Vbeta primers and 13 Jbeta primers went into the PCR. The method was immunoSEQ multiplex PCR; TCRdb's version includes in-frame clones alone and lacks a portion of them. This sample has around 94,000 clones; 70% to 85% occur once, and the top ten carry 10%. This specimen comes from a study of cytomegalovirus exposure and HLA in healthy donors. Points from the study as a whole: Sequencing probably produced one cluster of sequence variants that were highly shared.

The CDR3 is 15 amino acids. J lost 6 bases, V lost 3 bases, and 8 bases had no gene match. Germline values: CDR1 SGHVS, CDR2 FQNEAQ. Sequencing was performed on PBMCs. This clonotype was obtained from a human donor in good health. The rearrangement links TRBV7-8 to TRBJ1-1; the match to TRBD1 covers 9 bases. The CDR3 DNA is TGTGCCAGCAGCTTGGGGGGTGACAGGGGGGCTGAAGCTTTCTTT. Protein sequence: CASSLGGDRGAEAFF.